The 10 T cell receptor beta chains reported below all come from one sample, sequenced in a study of CD8 T cells in ankylosing spondylitis. Points from the study as a whole: Ankylosing spondylitis blood appeared to carry a characteristic TCR beta motif of several highly homologous variants.

These receptors' targets are unknown. TCRdb analysed the 5' RACE reads with MiXCR anew, one entry per CDR3 protein. The table includes about 540,000 distinct CDR3 sequences, about 13% detected once. Specimen: blood, either unsorted or a sorted T cell fraction (not recorded which). Receptors originate from a male donor with ankylosing spondylitis.

This clonotype occurred many times. The rearrangement joins TRBV5-1 to TRBJ2-2; D not certain. The CDR3 is made up of 13 amino acids. V was clipped by 4 bases and J by 4 bases, with 8 bases between them. Looked up from germline, CDR1 is SGHRS and CDR2 is YFSETQ. This chain's CDR3 is CASSPLSTGELFF. The DNA for the CDR3 is TGCGCCAGCAGCCCCCTCAGCACCGGGGAGCTGTTTTTT.

This clonotype was detected ten times or more. The chain uses TRBV20-1 and TRBJ2-2; D perhaps matches TRBD2 (6 bases). Trimming cost V 0 bases and J 5 bases, with 13 bases left between them. The CDR3 extends over 15 amino acids. Germline lookup yields CDR1 DFQATT and CDR2 SNEGSKA (reference sequence). The CDR3 spells CSARDEGSGTGELFF. CDR3 DNA: TGCAGTGCTAGAGATGAGGGTAGCGGAACCGGGGAGCTGTTTTTT.

This clonotype was picked up many times. The chain is built from TRBV5-6 and TRBJ1-1; 9 bases are shared with TRBD1. Germline lookup yields CDR1 SGHDT and CDR2 YYEEEE. CDR3 size: 18 residues. The J segment lost 3 bases and the V segment lost 7 bases, leaving 19 bases of the junction unmatched. CDR3 sequence (DNA): TGTGCCAGCCTACCACTTGCCCACTCGACAGGGGGTCACACTGAAGCTTTCTTT. Encoded protein: CASLPLAHSTGGHTEAFF.

This clonotype was detected ten times or more. The genes are TRBV7-2 and TRBJ2-7; weak D call: TRBD2 (5 bases). CDR1 and CDR2 (germline): SGHTA, FQGNSA. Trimming removed 1 base at V and 0 bases at J, with 7 bases between. This CDR3 contains 14 residues. In nucleotides, the CDR3 is TGTGCCAGCAGCTTAGTAGAGGGCTCCTACGAGCAGTACTTC. Its translation is CASSLVEGSYEQYF.

The sample holds many counts of this clonotype. V and J are TRBV20-1 and TRBJ1-1; 8 bases match TRBD1. V was pared by 0 bases and J by 5 bases, with 8 bases of the junction left unmatched. Germline CDR1 and CDR2: DFQATT and SNEGSKA (reference sequence). The CDR3 covers 15 residues. As DNA, the CDR3 is TGCAGTGCTAGAGATTCGCAGGGGGCAAGGACTGAAGCTTTCTTT. Protein: CSARDSQGARTEAFF.

This clonotype showed up many times. CDR3 in amino acids: CASSEAWEGWGEQFF. The CDR3 DNA follows: TGTGCCAGCAGTGAAGCCTGGGAGGGGTGGGGTGAGCAGTTCTTC. This chain joins TRBV2 and TRBJ2-1; 7 bases match TRBD2. Germline CDR1 SNHLY, CDR2 FYNNEI. The CDR3 is 15 amino acids. Unmatched junction bases numbered 8, after V lost 0 bases and J lost 9 bases.

The chain carries TRBV20-1 and TRBJ2-5, with D maybe TRBD1 (5 bases). Germline CDR1 is DFQATT and CDR2 is SNEGSKA (reference sequence). V was shortened by 6 bases and J by 0 bases, with 11 bases between the two germline ends. The CDR3 is made up of 13 amino acids. The DNA for the CDR3 is TGCAGTGCCCCAGACAGAGACCAAGAGACCCAGTACTTC. This codes for CSAPDRDQETQYF.

This clonotype was picked up many times. The chain uses TRBV29-1 and TRBJ2-3; 7 bases line up with TRBD1. Germline CDR1 SQVTM, CDR2 ANQGSEA. CDR3 length equals 13 residues. J gave up 2 bases and V 6 bases, and 5 bases lay outside the gene matches. DNA of the CDR3: TGCAGCGTATCCGGGACAGCCACAGATACGCAGTATTTT. Amino acids: CSVSGTATDTQYF.

The rearrangement joins TRBV6-1 to TRBJ2-3; no definite D call. Trimming cost V 3 bases and J 2 bases, with 12 bases left between them. The CDR3 loop spans 15 amino acids. Germline assignment: CDR1 MNHNS and CDR2 SASEGT. The chain's CDR3 is CASSDWLPSTDTQYF. The CDR3 DNA follows: TGTGCCAGCAGTGACTGGCTTCCCTCCACAGATACGCAGTATTTT.

This clonotype came up a few times. This rearrangement joins TRBV5-1 to TRBJ1-2, with D uncertain. The CDR3 covers 13 residues. The V gene's germline CDR1 is SGHRS and CDR2 YFSETQ. V lost 5 bases to trimming and J lost 3 bases, with 11 bases between them. CDR3 sequence: CASSVRPDYGYTF. The CDR3 bases are TGCGCCAGCAGTGTCAGACCTGACTATGGCTACACCTTC.